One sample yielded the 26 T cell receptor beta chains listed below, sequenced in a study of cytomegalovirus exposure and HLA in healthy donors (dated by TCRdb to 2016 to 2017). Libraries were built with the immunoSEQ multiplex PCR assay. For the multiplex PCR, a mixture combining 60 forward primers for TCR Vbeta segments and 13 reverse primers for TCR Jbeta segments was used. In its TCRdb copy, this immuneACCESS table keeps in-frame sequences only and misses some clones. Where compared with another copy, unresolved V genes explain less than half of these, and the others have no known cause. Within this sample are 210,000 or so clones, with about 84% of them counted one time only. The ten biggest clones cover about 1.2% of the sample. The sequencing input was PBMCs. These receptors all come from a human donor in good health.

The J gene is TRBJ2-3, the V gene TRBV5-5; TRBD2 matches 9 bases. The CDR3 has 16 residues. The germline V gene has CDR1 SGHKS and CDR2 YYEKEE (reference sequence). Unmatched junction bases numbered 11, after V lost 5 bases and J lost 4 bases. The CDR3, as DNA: TGTGCCAGCAGAGGGGGGAAGCTAGCGGGGCCAGATACGCAGTATTTT. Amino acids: CASRGGKLAGPDTQYF.

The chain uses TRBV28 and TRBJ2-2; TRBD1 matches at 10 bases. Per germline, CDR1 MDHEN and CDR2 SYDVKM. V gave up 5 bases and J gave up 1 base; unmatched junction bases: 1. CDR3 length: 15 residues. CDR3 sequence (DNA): TGTGCCAGCAGTGGGGACAGGGGGAACACCGGGGAGCTGTTTTTT. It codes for CASSGDRGNTGELFF.

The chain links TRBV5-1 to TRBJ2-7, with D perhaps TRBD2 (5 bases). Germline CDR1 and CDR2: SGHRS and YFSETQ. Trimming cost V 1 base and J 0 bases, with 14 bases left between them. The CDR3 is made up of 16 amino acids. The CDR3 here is CASSLTGSTYSYEQYF. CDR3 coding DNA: TGCGCCAGCAGCTTGACGGGATCTACTTACTCCTACGAGCAGTACTTC.

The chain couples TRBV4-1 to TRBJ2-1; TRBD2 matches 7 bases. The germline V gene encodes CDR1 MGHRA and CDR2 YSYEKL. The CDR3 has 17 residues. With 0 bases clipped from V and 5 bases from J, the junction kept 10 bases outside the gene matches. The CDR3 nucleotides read TGCGCCAGCAGCCAAGATAGGGTGGGGGAGGGAAACAATGAGCAGTTCTTC. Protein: CASSQDRVGEGNNEQFF.

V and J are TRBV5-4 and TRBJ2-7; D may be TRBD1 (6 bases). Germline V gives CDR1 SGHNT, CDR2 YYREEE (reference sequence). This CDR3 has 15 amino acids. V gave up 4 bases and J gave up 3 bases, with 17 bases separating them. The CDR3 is CASSPPTGDFYEQYF. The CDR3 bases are TGTGCCAGCAGCCCCCCGACAGGAGATTTCTACGAGCAGTACTTC. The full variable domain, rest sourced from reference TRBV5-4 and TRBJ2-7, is ETGVTQSPTHLIKTRGQQVTLRCSSQSGHNTVSWYQQALGQGPQFIFQYYREEENGRGNFPPRFSGLQFPNYSSELNVNALELDDSALYLCASSPPTGDFYEQYFGPGTRLTVT.

CDR3 sequence: CASGLTQKWSDTQYF. CDR3 DNA: TGTGCTAGTGGACTTACTCAAAAATGGTCAGATACGCAGTATTTT. The rearrangement joins TRBV12-5 to TRBJ2-3; D is unclear. Germline CDR1 is LGHNT and CDR2 is FRNRAP. There are 15 residues in the CDR3. V lost 6 bases to trimming and J lost 4 bases, with 17 bases between them.

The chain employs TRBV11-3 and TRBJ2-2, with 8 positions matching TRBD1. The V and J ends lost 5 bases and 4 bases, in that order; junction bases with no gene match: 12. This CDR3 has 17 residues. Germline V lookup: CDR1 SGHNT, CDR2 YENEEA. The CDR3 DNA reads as TGTGCCAGCAGCCCGTCCTGGGGGACAGGTGGCACCGGGGAGCTGTTTTTT. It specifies CASSPSWGTGGTGELFF.

The CDR3 DNA follows: TGTGCCAGTACCATCGGGACTACTACAGATACGCAGTATTTT. It specifies CASTIGTTTDTQYF. V is TRBV19 and J is TRBJ2-3; 7 bases are a match to TRBD2. The length of the CDR3 is 14 residues. The germline V gene encodes CDR1 LNHDA and CDR2 SQIVND (reference sequence). Trimming cost V 7 bases and J 3 bases; bases outside gene matches: 7. The full variable domain, with the rest looked up from reference TRBV19 and TRBJ2-3, is DGGITQSPKYLFRKEGQNVTLSCEQNLNHDAMYWYRQDPGQGLRLIYYSQIVNDFQKGDIAEGYSVSREKKESFPLTVTSAQKNPTAFYLCASTIGTTTDTQYFGPGTRLTVL.

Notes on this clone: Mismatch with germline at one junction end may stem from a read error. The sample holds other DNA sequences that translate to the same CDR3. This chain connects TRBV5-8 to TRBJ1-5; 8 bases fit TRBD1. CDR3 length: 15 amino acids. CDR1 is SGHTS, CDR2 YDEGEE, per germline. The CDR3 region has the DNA TGTGCCAGCAGCCGGACAGGGATTCGGAATCAGCCTCAGCATTTT. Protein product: CASSRTGIRNQPQHF.

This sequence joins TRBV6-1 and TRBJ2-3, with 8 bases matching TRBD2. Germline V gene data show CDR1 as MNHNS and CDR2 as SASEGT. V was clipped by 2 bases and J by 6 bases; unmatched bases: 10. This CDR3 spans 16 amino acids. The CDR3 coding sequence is TGTGCCAGCAGTGAATATGTGGGACTAGGAAGGGATACGCAGTATTTT. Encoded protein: CASSEYVGLGRDTQYF.

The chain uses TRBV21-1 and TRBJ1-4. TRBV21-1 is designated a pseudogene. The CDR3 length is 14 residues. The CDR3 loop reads CATCQRFHNEKLFF. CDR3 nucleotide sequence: TGTGCCACGTGCCAACGGTTTCACAATGAAAAACTGTTTTTT.

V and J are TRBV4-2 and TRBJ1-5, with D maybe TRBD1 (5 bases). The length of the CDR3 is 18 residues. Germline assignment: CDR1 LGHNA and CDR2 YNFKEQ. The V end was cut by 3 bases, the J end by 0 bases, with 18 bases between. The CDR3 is CASSQKGGAPYSNQPQHF. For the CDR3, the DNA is TGTGCCAGCAGCCAGAAGGGAGGGGCCCCTTATAGCAATCAGCCCCAGCATTTT.

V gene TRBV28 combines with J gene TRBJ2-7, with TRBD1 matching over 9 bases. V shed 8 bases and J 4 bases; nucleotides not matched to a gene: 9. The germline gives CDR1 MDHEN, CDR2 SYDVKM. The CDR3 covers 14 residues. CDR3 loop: CASLGRTGVYEQYF. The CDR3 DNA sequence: TGTGCCAGCCTCGGCAGGACAGGGGTATACGAGCAGTACTTC. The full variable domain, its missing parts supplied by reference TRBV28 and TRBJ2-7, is DVKVTQSSRYLVKRTGEKVFLECVQDMDHENMFWYRQDPGLGLRLIYFSYDVKMKEKGDIPEGYSVSREKKERFSLILESASTNQTSMYLCASLGRTGVYEQYFGPGTRLTVT.

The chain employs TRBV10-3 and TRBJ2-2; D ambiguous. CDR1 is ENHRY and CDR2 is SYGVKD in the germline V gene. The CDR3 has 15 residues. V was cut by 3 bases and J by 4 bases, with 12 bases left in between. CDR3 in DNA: TGTGCCATCAGTGACCACCTAGGATCCACCGGGGAGCTGTTTTTT. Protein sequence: CAISDHLGSTGELFF.

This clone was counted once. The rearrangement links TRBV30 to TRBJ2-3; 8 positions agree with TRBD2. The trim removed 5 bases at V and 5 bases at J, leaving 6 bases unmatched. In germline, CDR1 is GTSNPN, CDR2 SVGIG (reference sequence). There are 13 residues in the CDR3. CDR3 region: CAWGGTRLDTQYF. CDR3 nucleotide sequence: TGTGCCTGGGGAGGGACTAGACTAGATACGCAGTATTTT. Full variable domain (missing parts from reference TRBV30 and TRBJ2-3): SQTIHQWPATLVQPVGSPLSLECTVEGTSNPNLYWYRQAAGRGLQLLFYSVGIGQISSEVPQNLSASRPQDRQFILSSKKLLLSDSGFYLCAWGGTRLDTQYFGPGTRLTVL.

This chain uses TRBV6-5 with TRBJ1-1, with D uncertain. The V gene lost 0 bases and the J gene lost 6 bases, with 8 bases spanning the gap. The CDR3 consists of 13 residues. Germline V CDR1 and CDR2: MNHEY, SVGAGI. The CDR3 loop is CASSYSLGSEAFF. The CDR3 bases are TGTGCCAGCAGTTACTCTTTGGGCTCTGAAGCTTTCTTT.

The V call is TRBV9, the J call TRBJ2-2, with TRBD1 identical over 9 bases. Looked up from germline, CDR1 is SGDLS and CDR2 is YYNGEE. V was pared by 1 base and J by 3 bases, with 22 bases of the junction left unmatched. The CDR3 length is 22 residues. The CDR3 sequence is CASSVKPNWNSGTGKYTGELFF. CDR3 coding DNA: TGTGCCAGCAGCGTAAAACCCAACTGGAACTCGGGGACAGGGAAATACACCGGGGAGCTGTTTTTT.

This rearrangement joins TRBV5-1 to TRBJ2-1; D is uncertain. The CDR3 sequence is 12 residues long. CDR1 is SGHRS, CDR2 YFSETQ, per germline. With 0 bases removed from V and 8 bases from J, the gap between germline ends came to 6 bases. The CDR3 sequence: CASSLARDEQFF. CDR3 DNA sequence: TGCGCCAGCAGCTTGGCCCGGGATGAGCAGTTCTTC.

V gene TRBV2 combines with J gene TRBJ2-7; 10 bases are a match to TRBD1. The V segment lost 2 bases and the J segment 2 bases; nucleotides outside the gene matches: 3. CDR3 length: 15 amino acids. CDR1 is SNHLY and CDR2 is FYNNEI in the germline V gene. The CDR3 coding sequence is TGTGCCAGCAGTGAATGGGGACAGGGGCCCTACGAGCAGTACTTC. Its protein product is CASSEWGQGPYEQYF. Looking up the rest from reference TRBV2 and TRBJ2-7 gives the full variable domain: EPEVTQTPSHQVTQMGQEVILRCVPISNHLYFYWYRQILGQKVEFLVSFYNNEISEKSEIFDDQFSVERPDGSNFTLKIRSTKLEDSAMYFCASSEWGQGPYEQYFGPGTRLTVT.

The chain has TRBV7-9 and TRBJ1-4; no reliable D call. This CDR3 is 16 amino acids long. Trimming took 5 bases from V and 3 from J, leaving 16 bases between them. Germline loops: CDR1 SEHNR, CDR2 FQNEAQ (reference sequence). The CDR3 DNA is TGTGCCAGCAGCGTGGCGGTGGAGTGGGCTAATGAAAAACTGTTTTTT. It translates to CASSVAVEWANEKLFF. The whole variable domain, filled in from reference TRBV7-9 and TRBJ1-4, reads DTGVSQNPRHKITKRGQNVTFRCDPISEHNRLYWYRQTLGQGPEFLTYFQNEAQLEKSRLLSDRFSAERPKGSFSTLEIQRTEQGDSAMYLCASSVAVEWANEKLFFGSGTQLSVL.

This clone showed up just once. The CDR3 spells CASSVTAVGSNQPQHF. CDR3 nucleotide sequence: TGTGCCAGCAGTGTGACAGCCGTCGGGTCGAATCAGCCCCAGCATTTT. The rearrangement links TRBV2 to TRBJ1-5, with D tentatively TRBD1 (5 bases). This CDR3 is 16 amino acids long. V was pared by 4 bases and J by 4 bases, with 17 bases between. Per the germline V gene, CDR1 is SNHLY and CDR2 is FYNNEI.

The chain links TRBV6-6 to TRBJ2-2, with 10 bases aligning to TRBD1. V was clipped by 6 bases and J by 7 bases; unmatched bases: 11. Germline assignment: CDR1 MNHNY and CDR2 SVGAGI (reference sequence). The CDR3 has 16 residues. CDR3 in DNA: TGTGCCAGCAGCCCCACGGACAGGGGGTATGACGGGGAGCTGTTTTTT. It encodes CASSPTDRGYDGELFF.

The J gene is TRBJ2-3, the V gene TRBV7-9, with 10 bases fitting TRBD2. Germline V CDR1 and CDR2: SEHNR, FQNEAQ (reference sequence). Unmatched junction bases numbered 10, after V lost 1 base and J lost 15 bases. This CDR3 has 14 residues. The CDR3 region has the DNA TGTGCCAGCAGCTTAGACCTAGCGGGGGCCAGGGACTATTTT. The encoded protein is CASSLDLAGARDYF.

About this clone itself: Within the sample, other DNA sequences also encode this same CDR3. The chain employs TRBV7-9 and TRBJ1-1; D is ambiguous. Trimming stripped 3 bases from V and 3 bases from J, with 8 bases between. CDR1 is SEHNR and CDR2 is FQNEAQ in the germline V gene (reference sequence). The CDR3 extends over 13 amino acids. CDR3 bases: TGTGCCAGCAGCTTCGGTGTGGACACTGAAGCTTTCTTT. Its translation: CASSFGVDTEAFF.

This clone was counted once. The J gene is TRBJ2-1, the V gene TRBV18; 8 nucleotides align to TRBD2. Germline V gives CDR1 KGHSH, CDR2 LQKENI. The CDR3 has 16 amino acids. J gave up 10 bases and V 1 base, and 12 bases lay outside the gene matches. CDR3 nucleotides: TGTGCCAGCTCACCACTAAGCCTAGCGGGTAGAGGCGAGCAGTTCTTC. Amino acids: CASSPLSLAGRGEQFF.

CDR3 amino acids: CASSLDPPVEQETQYF. CDR3 nucleotides: TGTGCCAGCAGCTTAGACCCCCCGGTAGAGCAAGAGACCCAGTACTTC. V usage is TRBV7-9 and J usage is TRBJ2-5; D not certain. The germline gives CDR1 SEHNR, CDR2 FQNEAQ (reference sequence). V was cut by 1 base and J by 2 bases, with 14 bases left in between. CDR3 length: 16 residues.